Included here is one T cell receptor (beta chain) sequence, with context. The antigen remains unidentified. These data are taken from a study of cytomegalovirus exposure and HLA in healthy donors. Study-wide points: Prediction of most subjects' HLA-A and HLA-B alleles by TCR beta sequences was reportedly accurate.

This CDR3 contains 11 residues. Germline V lookup: CDR1 SGHTS, CDR2 YDEGEE. Primers included in the PCR were 60 Vbeta and 13 Jbeta primers. Data came from immunoSEQ multiplex PCR; TCRdb stores just in-frame clones and leaves some out. The sample contains hundreds of thousands of clones, around 80% of which appear only once. The clonotype was recovered from a woman between 55 and 75 years old in good health and CMV-seropositive. The sample taken for sequencing was PBMCs. The chain uses TRBV5-8 and TRBJ2-1; D is unresolved. The CDR3 loop is CAPPRYNEQFF. In DNA form, the CDR3 reads TGTGCTCCCCCCCGTTACAATGAGCAGTTCTTC.